The T cell receptor beta chain described here comes from a study of identical twins. The J segment lost 6 bases and the V segment lost 4 bases, leaving 7 bases of the junction unmatched. Germline V lookup: CDR1 MNHEY, CDR2 SVGAGI. The CDR3 consists of 15 residues. Of note for this clonotype: Its specificity is not known.

Overall study results and limits: Beta out-of-frame twin sharing showed a weaker excess. Diverse VJ usage suggested most zero-insertion clonotypes were not invariant T cells.

Each CDR3 protein is one row after TCRdb ran MiXCR on the 5' RACE reads. The sample lists under 900,000 distinct CDR3 sequences; around 12% were seen once. These same data were also listed under a study on yellow fever vaccine responses in identical twins.

This TCR derives from a woman under 30 in good health. Sequenced material: PBMCs. The gene calls are TRBV6-5 and TRBJ2-1, with 9 bases identical to TRBD1. CDR3 in amino acids: CASSLRDRAANEQFF. The DNA of the CDR3 is TGTGCCAGCAGTTTGAGGGACAGGGCGGCCAATGAGCAGTTCTTC.